This TCR beta chain came from a study of monozygotic twins with inflammatory bowel disease. TCRdb derives one entry per CDR3 protein from the 5' RACE reads, leaving out DNA. This table lists around 190,000 distinct CDR3 sequences. Investigators pulled total RNA out of whole blood and did not sort T cells. The source of this sequence is a human donor with ulcerative colitis or Crohn's disease, or a healthy co-twin of an affected twin (not recorded which). Sequencing input: blood.

Here the CDR3 reads CASSLARRENTGELFF. V and J are TRBV7-6 and TRBJ2-2. CDR1 is SGHVS and CDR2 is FNYEAQ in the germline V gene. CDR3 size: 16 residues.